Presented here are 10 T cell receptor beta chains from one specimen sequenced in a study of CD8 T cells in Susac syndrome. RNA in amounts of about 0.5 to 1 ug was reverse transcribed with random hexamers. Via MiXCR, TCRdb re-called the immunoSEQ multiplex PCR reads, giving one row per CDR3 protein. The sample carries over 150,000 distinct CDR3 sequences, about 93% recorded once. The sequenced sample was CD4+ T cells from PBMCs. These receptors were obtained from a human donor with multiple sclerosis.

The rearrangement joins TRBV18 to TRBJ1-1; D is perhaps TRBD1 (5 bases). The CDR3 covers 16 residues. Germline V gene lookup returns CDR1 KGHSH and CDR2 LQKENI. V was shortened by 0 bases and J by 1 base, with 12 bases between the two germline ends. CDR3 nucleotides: TGTGCCAGCTCACCACCGGGGAGTGGGGGGAACACTGAAGCTTTCTTT. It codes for CASSPPGSGGNTEAFF. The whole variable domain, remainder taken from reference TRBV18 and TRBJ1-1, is NAGVMQNPRHLVRRRGQEARLRCSPMKGHSHVYWYRQLPEEGLKFMVYLQKENIIDESGMPKERFSAEFPKEGPSILRIQQVVRGDSAAYFCASSPPGSGGNTEAFFGQGTRLTVV.

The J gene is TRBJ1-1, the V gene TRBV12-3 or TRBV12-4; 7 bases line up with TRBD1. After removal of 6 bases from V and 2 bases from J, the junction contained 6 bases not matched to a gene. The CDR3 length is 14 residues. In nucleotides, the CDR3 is TGTGCCAGCAGGGCCGGGACAGCCAACACTGAAGCTTTCTTT. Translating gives CASRAGTANTEAFF.

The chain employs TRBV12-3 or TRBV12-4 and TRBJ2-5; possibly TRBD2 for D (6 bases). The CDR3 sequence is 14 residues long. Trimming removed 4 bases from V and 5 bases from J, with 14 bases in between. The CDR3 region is CASSWQEGRETQYF. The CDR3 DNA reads TGTGCCAGCAGTTGGCAGGAGGGCCGGGAGACCCAGTACTTC.

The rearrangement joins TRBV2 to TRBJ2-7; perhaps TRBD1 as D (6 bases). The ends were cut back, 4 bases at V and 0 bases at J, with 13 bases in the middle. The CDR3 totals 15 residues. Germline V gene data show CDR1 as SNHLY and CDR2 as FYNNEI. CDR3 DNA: TGTGCCAGCAGTGTCTACAGGGACCCCTCCTACGAGCAGTACTTC. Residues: CASSVYRDPSYEQYF.

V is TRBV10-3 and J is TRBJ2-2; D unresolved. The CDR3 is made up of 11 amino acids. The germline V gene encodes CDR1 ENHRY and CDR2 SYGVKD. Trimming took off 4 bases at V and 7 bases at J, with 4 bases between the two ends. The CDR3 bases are TGTGCCATCAGTGGAGGCGGGGAGCTGTTTTTT. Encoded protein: CAISGGGELFF.

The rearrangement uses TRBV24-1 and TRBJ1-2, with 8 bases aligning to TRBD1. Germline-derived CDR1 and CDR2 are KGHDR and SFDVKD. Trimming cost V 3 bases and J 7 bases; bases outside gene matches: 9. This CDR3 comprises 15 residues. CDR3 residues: CATSDPWTGLSGYTF. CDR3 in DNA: TGTGCCACCAGTGATCCCTGGACAGGGCTAAGTGGCTACACCTTC.

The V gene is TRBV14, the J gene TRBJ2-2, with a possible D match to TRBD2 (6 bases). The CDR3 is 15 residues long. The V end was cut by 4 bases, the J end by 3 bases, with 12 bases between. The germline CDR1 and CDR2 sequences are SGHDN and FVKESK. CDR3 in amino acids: CASSPGVTYTGELFF. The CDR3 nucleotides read TGTGCCAGCAGCCCGGGAGTAACGTACACCGGGGAGCTGTTTTTT.

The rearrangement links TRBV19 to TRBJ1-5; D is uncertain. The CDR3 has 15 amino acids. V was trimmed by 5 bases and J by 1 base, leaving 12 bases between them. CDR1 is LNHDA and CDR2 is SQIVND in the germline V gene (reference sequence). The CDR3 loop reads CASSLTVASNQPQHF. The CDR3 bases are TGTGCCAGTAGTCTGACGGTAGCAAGCAATCAGCCCCAGCATTTT.

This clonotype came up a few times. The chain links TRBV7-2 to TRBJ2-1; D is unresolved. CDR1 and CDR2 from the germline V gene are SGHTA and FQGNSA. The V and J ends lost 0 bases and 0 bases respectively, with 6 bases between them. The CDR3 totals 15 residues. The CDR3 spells CASSLALSSYNEQFF. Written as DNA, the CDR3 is TGTGCCAGCAGCTTAGCCCTCAGCTCCTACAATGAGCAGTTCTTC.

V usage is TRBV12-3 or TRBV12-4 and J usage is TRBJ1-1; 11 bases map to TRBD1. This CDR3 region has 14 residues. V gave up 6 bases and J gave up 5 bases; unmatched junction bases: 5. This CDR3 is CASSTGTGGTEAFF. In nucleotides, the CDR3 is TGTGCCAGCAGCACCGGGACAGGGGGAACTGAAGCTTTCTTT.